This T cell receptor (beta chain) is drawn from a study of blood T cells in healthy people across ages. Study results and limitations: The unsorted PBMCs prevented any conclusive comparison of naive versus antigen-experienced cells. Strong correlation existed between TCR beta diversity and naive T cell percentage.

V was clipped by 0 bases and J by 5 bases, with 9 bases between them. CDR1 and CDR2 (germline): SGHRS, YFSETQ. The CDR3 runs 13 residues. Using a J-beta primer mix together with a sample-barcoded 5' primer, a second PCR was run for 7 to 11 cycles. Samples each returned at least 3 million CDR3-containing paired-end reads. MiXCR, applied by TCRdb to the 5' RACE reads, yields one record per CDR3 protein. The repertoire holds roughly 800,000 distinct CDR3 sequences, with 58% as singletons. Isolation yielded PBMCs, at least 7 million per sample, in every case. With respect to this clonotype: Its target is not known.

Sample: blood. The receptor comes from a man aged 30 to 45 in good health. The gene calls are TRBV5-1 and TRBJ2-7; a weak D match, TRBD2 (5 bases). The CDR3 DNA sequence: TGCGCCAGCAGCTTGGAACTAGAGGACGAGCAGTACTTC. Translating gives CASSLELEDEQYF.